The 27 T cell receptor beta chains given below trace back to one sample, sequenced in a study of T-cell reconstitution after alpha-beta-depleted transplantation in children. Unique molecular identifiers featured in how the TCRbeta library was prepared. TCRdb reanalysed the PCR reads using MiXCR and keeps one entry per CDR3 protein. This sample carries 500,000 to 650,000 distinct CDR3 sequences, roughly 13% of them seen once, and the ten largest clones take approximately 2.1%. This material consisted of PBMCs, mostly from graft donor cells, taken 360 days after TCRalphabeta/CD19-depleted stem cell transplant. These receptors were collected from a male patient aged 10 to 17 who had a stem cell transplant for acute myeloid leukemia, so the T cells may come from the graft donor.

This clonotype was seen more than once but under ten times. V is TRBV5-6 and J is TRBJ2-1, with TRBD2 as a possible D gene (7 bases). The CDR3 loop spans 14 amino acids. CDR1 SGHDT and CDR2 YYEEEE come from the germline V gene. The V and J ends lost 2 bases and 8 bases respectively, with 14 bases between them. The chain's CDR3 is CASSLVGGGDEQFF. In DNA, the CDR3 is TGTGCCAGCAGCTTAGTAGGGGGAGGGGATGAGCAGTTCTTC. Using reference TRBV5-6 and TRBJ2-1 for the parts outside the CDR3, the full variable domain is DAGVTQSPTHLIKTRGQQVTLRCSPKSGHDTVSWYQQALGQGPQFIFQYYEEEERQRGNFPDRFSGHQFPNYSSELNVNALLLGDSALYLCASSLVGGGDEQFFGPGTRLTVL.

In this sample, this clonotype turned up a few times. The J gene is TRBJ1-2, the V gene TRBV5-1, with 9 bases fitting TRBD1. With 3 bases clipped from V and 0 bases from J, the junction kept 6 bases outside the gene matches. Germline CDR1 SGHRS, CDR2 YFSETQ. The CDR3 has 16 residues. The CDR3 nucleotides are TGCGCCAGCAGCTGGGGACAGGGCCTCACTAACTATGGCTACACCTTC. This sequence encodes CASSWGQGLTNYGYTF.

This clonotype was counted only a few times. The V call is TRBV6-5, the J call TRBJ2-7; D tentatively reads TRBD1 or TRBD2 (5 bases each). V was shortened by 5 bases and J by 7 bases, with 21 bases between the two germline ends. Germline CDR1 MNHEY, CDR2 SVGAGI. CDR3 size: 15 residues. The CDR3 loop reads CASSPTGLPPGEQYF. DNA for the CDR3: TGTGCCAGCAGTCCAACAGGACTCCCCCCTGGGGAGCAGTACTTC.

This chain links TRBV20-1 with TRBJ2-1; D possibly corresponds to TRBD2 (6 bases). This CDR3 is built from 15 residues. Germline V gives CDR1 DFQATT, CDR2 SNEGSKA (reference sequence). V was cut by 3 bases and J by 2 bases, with 14 bases left in between. The chain's CDR3 is CSASGGIRAYNEQFF. The CDR3 bases are TGCAGTGCTAGTGGCGGGATTAGGGCCTACAATGAGCAGTTCTTC.

This clonotype was counted ten times or more. The chain recombines TRBV14 with TRBJ2-1; TRBD2 matches 12 bases. Germline values: CDR1 SGHDN, CDR2 FVKESK. CDR3 length equals 16 residues. With V trimmed by 5 bases and J by 3 bases, 5 bases remained unmatched. The CDR3 reads CASSGRTSGDYNEQFF. In DNA form, the CDR3 reads TGTGCCAGCAGCGGTCGGACTAGCGGGGACTACAATGAGCAGTTCTTC.

This clonotype was detected once. The chain carries TRBV11-3 and TRBJ2-2; perhaps TRBD1 as D (6 bases). From germline, CDR1 is SGHNT and CDR2 YENEEA. The length of the CDR3 is 13 residues. The ends were cut back, 9 bases at V and 2 bases at J, with 10 bases in the middle. CDR3 nucleotides: TGTGCCAGAGGGACAAATAACACCGGGGAGCTGTTTTTT. Translated: CARGTNNTGELFF.

Ten or more counts support this clonotype. This chain uses TRBV29-1 with TRBJ2-3; tentative D call: TRBD2 (5 bases). The germline V gene encodes CDR1 SQVTM and CDR2 ANQGSEA. With 2 bases removed from V and 1 base from J, the gap between germline ends came to 10 bases. CDR3 length: 14 residues. CDR3 sequence: CSVERGSRTDTQYF. DNA of the CDR3: TGCAGCGTTGAACGAGGGTCGCGCACAGATACGCAGTATTTT.

The chain couples TRBV18 to TRBJ2-7; 9 bases are a match to TRBD2. This CDR3 contains 14 residues. With 3 bases clipped from V and 2 bases from J, the junction kept 2 bases outside the gene matches. Germline CDR1 and CDR2: KGHSH and LQKENI. In DNA form, the CDR3 reads TGTGCCAGCTCACCCCGGACTAGCGCCTACGAGCAGTACTTC. Translating it yields CASSPRTSAYEQYF.

The J gene is TRBJ2-7, the V gene TRBV4-3; 10 positions agree with TRBD2. The trim removed 0 bases at V and 3 bases at J, leaving 5 bases unmatched. Germline V CDR1 and CDR2: LGHNA, YSLEER. The CDR3 spans 16 residues. The CDR3 loop is CASSQEPLAGDYEQYF. In nucleotides, the CDR3 is TGCGCCAGCAGCCAAGAACCCCTAGCGGGAGACTACGAGCAGTACTTC.

This clonotype came up a few times. The chain recombines TRBV29-1 with TRBJ1-1; D is ambiguous. The CDR3 is made up of 12 amino acids. Trimming removed 6 bases at V and 3 bases at J, with 11 bases between. Germline CDR1 SQVTM, CDR2 ANQGSEA. DNA for the CDR3: TGCAGCGTCAGAAAAACGGACACTGAAGCTTTCTTT. Amino acids: CSVRKTDTEAFF.

This clonotype showed up many times. This chain joins TRBV29-1 and TRBJ2-1; 7 nucleotides match TRBD2. The CDR3 sequence is 15 residues long. Germline CDR1 and CDR2: SQVTM and ANQGSEA. The junction had 10 bases not matched to a gene; V was cut back by 1 base and J by 7 bases. This chain's CDR3 is CSVEGSGRVTNEQFF. The DNA of the CDR3 is TGCAGCGTTGAAGGGTCGGGGAGGGTTACTAATGAGCAGTTCTTC.

The chain recombines TRBV12-3 or TRBV12-4 with TRBJ2-1; D is perhaps TRBD2 (5 bases). This CDR3 comprises 15 residues. V dropped 7 bases and J dropped 8 bases, with 21 bases sitting between them. CDR3 coding DNA: TGTGCCAGCAATTATCTAGCCACCAGTCTGTATGAGCAGTTCTTC. It is translated as CASNYLATSLYEQFF.

The count of this clonotype is one. This chain connects TRBV10-3 to TRBJ2-1; TRBD2 matches at 15 bases. V lost 6 bases and J lost 6; bases outside the gene matches: 0. Germline-derived CDR1 and CDR2 are ENHRY and SYGVKD. The CDR3 totals 14 residues. CDR3 coding DNA: TGTGCCATCAGGGGACTAGCGGGAGGCAATGAGCAGTTCTTC. Amino acids: CAIRGLAGGNEQFF.

In this sample, this clonotype turned up many times. This sequence joins TRBV12-3 or TRBV12-4 and TRBJ1-5; no firm D call. This CDR3 is 12 amino acids long. V was trimmed by 10 bases and J by 4 bases, leaving 11 bases between them. The CDR3 sequence is CANGLGNQPQHF. The CDR3 DNA reads TGTGCCAACGGACTGGGAAATCAGCCCCAGCATTTT.

This clonotype was picked up a small number of times. This rearrangement joins TRBV12-3 or TRBV12-4 to TRBJ2-1; 10 bases fit TRBD2. The CDR3 loop spans 19 amino acids. J was trimmed by 8 bases and V by 2 bases; bases with no gene match: 18. CDR3 loop: CASSLPARILAGVQDEQFF. In nucleotides, the CDR3 is TGTGCCAGCAGTTTACCTGCCCGCATTCTAGCGGGAGTTCAGGATGAGCAGTTCTTC.

A few counts support this clonotype. The CDR3 reads CASSLGTSGSEQFF. CDR3 in DNA: TGTGCCAGCAGCCTCGGCACTAGCGGGAGTGAGCAGTTCTTC. The gene calls are TRBV12-3 or TRBV12-4 and TRBJ2-1; 11 positions agree with TRBD2. The CDR3 covers 14 residues. The trim removed 6 bases at V and 9 bases at J, leaving 7 bases unmatched.

J is TRBJ2-3 and V is TRBV20-1; D not resolved. The V and J ends lost 4 bases and 2 bases respectively, with 4 bases between them. The germline V gene encodes CDR1 DFQATT and CDR2 SNEGSKA (reference sequence). This CDR3 contains 11 residues. In nucleotides, the CDR3 is TGCAGTGCTACCCCCACAGATACGCAGTATTTT. This sequence encodes CSATPTDTQYF.

This clonotype was picked up a small number of times. The CDR3 here is CASSPTGDSYEQYF. CDR3 nucleotides: TGTGCCAGCTCACCGACAGGGGACTCCTACGAGCAGTACTTC. This sequence joins TRBV18 and TRBJ2-7; 8 positions agree with TRBD1. The CDR3 consists of 14 residues. CDR1 and CDR2 (germline): KGHSH, LQKENI. J gave up 0 bases and V 3 bases, and 1 base lay outside the gene matches.

The chain has TRBV12-3 or TRBV12-4 and TRBJ1-2; possible D gene TRBD1, 6 bases. V lost 3 bases to trimming and J lost 4 bases, with 12 bases between them. The CDR3 spans 14 residues. Here the CDR3 reads CASSLGALSYGYTF. CDR3 DNA sequence: TGTGCCAGCAGTTTGGGGGCCCTCTCCTATGGCTACACCTTC.

This clonotype was seen ten or more times. The genes are TRBV20-1 and TRBJ2-7, with TRBD2 matching over 10 bases. CDR1 and CDR2 from the germline V gene are DFQATT and SNEGSKA (reference sequence). The junction had 10 bases not matched to a gene; V was cut back by 7 bases and J by 4 bases. The CDR3 has 14 residues. CDR3 coding DNA: TGCAGTGTCAAGAAAGCGGGAGGGCGATACGAGCAGTACTTC. Translating it yields CSVKKAGGRYEQYF.

In this sample, this clonotype turned up a few times. This sequence joins TRBV5-1 and TRBJ2-1, with 7 bases that match TRBD2. After removal of 0 bases from V and 7 bases from J, the junction contained 13 bases not matched to a gene. Germline V lookup: CDR1 SGHRS, CDR2 YFSETQ. The CDR3 totals 17 residues. The CDR3 loop is CASSLVAIGTIPNEQFF. The CDR3 region has the DNA TGCGCCAGCAGCTTGGTCGCTATTGGGACTATCCCGAATGAGCAGTTCTTC.

This clonotype was observed a handful of times. J is TRBJ2-2 and V is TRBV4-3; 7 nucleotides line up with TRBD2. This CDR3 region has 16 residues. Per germline, CDR1 LGHNA and CDR2 YSLEER. J gave up 1 base and V 2 bases, and 4 bases lay outside the gene matches. Here the CDR3 reads CASSQNSGLNTGELFF. CDR3 in DNA: TGCGCCAGCAGCCAAAATAGCGGGTTGAACACCGGGGAGCTGTTTTTT.

This clonotype was counted only a few times. This chain uses TRBV6-5 with TRBJ2-1; D gene ambiguous. Trimming pared 2 bases from V and 3 bases from J, leaving 14 bases between. This CDR3 contains 16 residues. In germline, CDR1 is MNHEY, CDR2 SVGAGI. The CDR3 sequence: CASSYKPGRDYNEQFF. In DNA form, the CDR3 reads TGTGCCAGCAGTTACAAGCCGGGTCGCGACTACAATGAGCAGTTCTTC.

This clonotype was seen more than once but under ten times. The chain employs TRBV29-1 and TRBJ1-3; possibly TRBD1 for D (5 bases). Trimming removed 5 bases from V and 0 bases from J, with 14 bases in between. There are 15 residues in the CDR3. Germline CDR1 SQVTM, CDR2 ANQGSEA. The CDR3 bases are TGCAGCGTTCGTGGGGACCGAAGCTCTGGAAACACCATATATTTT. Its protein product is CSVRGDRSSGNTIYF.

This clonotype was counted a few times. This chain connects TRBV20-1 to TRBJ2-7; possibly TRBD2 for D (6 bases). In germline, CDR1 is DFQATT, CDR2 SNEGSKA (reference sequence). The V gene lost 1 base and the J gene lost 7 bases, with 23 bases spanning the gap. The CDR3 consists of 16 residues. The DNA for the CDR3 is TGCAGTGCTAGAGTGAGGGAGGTCCGACCGGTGAGGGAGCAGTACTTC. It codes for CSARVREVRPVREQYF.

Only a few counts were recorded for this clonotype. The rearrangement links TRBV6-2 or TRBV6-3 to TRBJ2-5; TRBD2 matches at 8 bases. The CDR3 loop spans 14 amino acids. Unmatched junction bases numbered 5, after V lost 7 bases and J lost 1 base. Germline CDR1 reads MNHEY; CDR2 reads SVGEGT. The CDR3 reads CASTLAGLQETQYF. The CDR3 DNA sequence: TGTGCCAGCACTCTAGCGGGTCTCCAAGAGACCCAGTACTTC.

The genes are TRBV29-1 and TRBJ2-7; possibly TRBD1 or TRBD2 for D (6 bases each). The V gene's germline CDR1 is SQVTM and CDR2 ANQGSEA. V lost 3 bases and J 5 bases, leaving 14 bases between the germline ends. The CDR3 has 13 amino acids. The CDR3: CSVELFGGHEQYF. The DNA for the CDR3 is TGCAGCGTTGAGTTGTTCGGGGGCCACGAGCAGTACTTC.